This TCR beta chain was sequenced in a study of cytomegalovirus exposure and HLA in healthy donors. Findings and limits, study-wide: Published work reported that the classifier diagnosed cytomegalovirus status with high specificity and sensitivity. Cytomegalovirus association was listed for 164 TCR beta chains.

Per the germline V gene, CDR1 is MNHNY and CDR2 is SVGAGI (reference sequence). The length of the CDR3 is 16 residues. V was trimmed by 3 bases and J by 0 bases, leaving 11 bases between them. A single count supports this clone. Antigen specificity is unknown. The assay was immunoSEQ multiplex PCR, and TCRdb's table has in-frame clones only and misses some. The profile shows about 120,000 clones, 88% of them singletons. The sequenced material came from PBMCs. The rearrangement uses TRBV6-6 and TRBJ2-2; possible D gene TRBD2, 6 bases. This TCR came from a woman aged 25 to 39 in good health and CMV-seropositive. The CDR3 loop is CASSYGGKSNTGELFF. CDR3 in DNA: TGTGCCAGCAGTTATGGGGGGAAATCGAACACCGGGGAGCTGTTTTTT.